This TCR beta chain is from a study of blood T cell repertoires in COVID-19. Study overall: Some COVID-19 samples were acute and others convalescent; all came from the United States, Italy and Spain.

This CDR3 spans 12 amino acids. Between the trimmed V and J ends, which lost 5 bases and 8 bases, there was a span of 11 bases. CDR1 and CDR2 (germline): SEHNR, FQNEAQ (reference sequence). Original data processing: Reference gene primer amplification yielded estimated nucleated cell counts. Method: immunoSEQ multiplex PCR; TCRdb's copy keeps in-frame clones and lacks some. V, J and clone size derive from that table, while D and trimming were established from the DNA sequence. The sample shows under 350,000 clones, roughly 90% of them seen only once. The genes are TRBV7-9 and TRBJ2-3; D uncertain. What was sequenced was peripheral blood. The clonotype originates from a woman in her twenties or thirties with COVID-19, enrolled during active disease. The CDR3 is CASSLLSGTQYF. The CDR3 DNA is TGTGCCAGCAGCCTCCTTAGTGGTACGCAGTATTTT.